This T cell receptor beta chain was sequenced for a study of T cells in women clearing cervical HPV infection (dated by TCRdb to the late 2010s). About the investigation overall: The cases were 25 or so women with histologically confirmed HPV16-related CIN3 or worse, and 2 of these cases were invasive cancers. The controls were 25 or so women whose single incident HPV16 infection cleared within 12 months with no development of precancer or cancer. Blood from cases was collected at the visit at which the lesion was first identified, whereas blood from controls was collected once infection was no longer detected. Among cases, blood sampling came a median of nearly 150 days after lesion detection, with an interquartile range of about 80 to 230 days. Since HLA typing was available for only a few women, HLA type could not be ruled out as a confounder. This exploratory proof-of-principle case-control study, nested within the Guanacaste HPV Natural History Study in Costa Rica, compared TCR repertoires among women with different cervical HPV16 outcomes. Cases were matched to controls by age within five years and by the year the sample was collected. Cases had a median age of about 34 years and controls had a median age of about 41, with no significant differences in baseline characteristics. The parent cohort enrolled 10,049 women aged 18 or older in Guanacaste, Costa Rica, during about 1993 to 1995 and followed them for approximately 7 years. Five blinded duplicates per group were added as quality controls, so that around 60 samples were obtained: some 50 participants and some 10 replicates.

Comment on this clone: Its antigen target is currently unknown. Coverage ceases 3 residues before the CDR3 finishes, and the germline J gene fills in the end.

V ends up 5 bases short and J 4 bases short, with an unmatched junction base count of 2. The CDR3 runs 15 amino acids, cysteine and phenylalanine included. The DNA shown is the part of the CDR3 that was read: 36 bases, in frame from base 1. CDR1 and CDR2 are drawn from the germline V gene: SGHTA, FQGNSA. Every participant had a single incident cervical HPV16 infection, and women with prevalent HPV16 infections were excluded. Cervical HPV DNA was detected by MY09/MY11 PCR and genotyped by dot-blot hybridization. Fifteen mL of heparinized blood was centrifuged, after which the buffy coat was aliquoted, frozen at -30 degrees C, and then stored at -80 degrees C. QIAGEN kits were used to extract genomic DNA from the buffy coat specimens. Broader findings and caveats from the paper: By combining richness with V gene abundances, random forest classifiers separated cases from controls with an estimated AUC of roughly 0.8. Because the number of T cells per sample was unknown, the richness differences could reflect varying T-cell content rather than repertoire biology. Whether associations preceded infection or resulted from infection could not be shown with the cross-sectional design, and effector/memory subsets and HPV-specific T cells were not isolated. Lower TRBV6-7 relative abundance was observed in cases than in controls (about 0.099% versus 0.17%; Bonferroni P = 0.0008). TCR repertoire richness was significantly higher in CIN3+ cases than in controls across sequencing depths, while evenness did not differ.

TCR beta CDR3 regions were amplified by multiplex PCR using the immunoSEQ assay from an average of 1200 ng genomic DNA per sample. To correct primer bias, the assay used a complete synthetic TCR repertoire to set an amplification baseline. The amplicons were sequenced using the Illumina platform. As for the authors' bioinformatics: Error correction of the sequences involved clustering with frequency ratios plus a modified nearest-neighbor algorithm, after which the sequences were analyzed in the immunoSEQ Analyzer using IMGT gene definitions. At each rarefaction depth, TCR richness and evenness were averaged over 20 rarefaction repeats, and samples with fewer sequences than the depth were excluded. V, D and J gene relative abundances were compared between groups with Wilcoxon rank sum tests, applying FDR correction. An intraclass correlation of roughly 95% for TCR richness and an average of 76.4% across 66 gene segments were obtained from the blinded duplicates. TCRdb stores this immuneACCESS table with in-frame sequences only. Part of the clones is absent; in the studies checked, under half of the shortfall reflects unresolved V genes, and no reason is known for the rest. For V, J and clone size, that table is used; D and trimming come from the DNA. The table of this sample itemizes roughly 20,000 clones. Of the sample, about 5% falls within the top ten clones.

This sequence originates from a woman between 18 and 70 years old with a cervical HPV16 infection that either progressed to CIN3+ or cleared (not recorded which). Sequenced input: blood buffy coat. This sequence uses TRBV7-2 and TRBJ2-5; a stretch of 15 junction bases matches TRBD2. The encoded CDR3 is CASSPGLAGGETQYF. CDR3 DNA, as far as it was read: TGTGCCAGCAGCCCGGGACTAGCGGGGGGAGAGACC.